The entry below gives a single T cell receptor (beta chain) sequence along with its context. This sample is drawn from a study of blood T cell repertoires in COVID-19. Study overall: From the United States, Italy and Spain came samples of acute and convalescent COVID-19. T cells, B-cell-depleted T cells, or PBMCs provided the cDNA or gDNA that served as material.

Assignments of participants to cohorts depended upon their own reported clinical history. Trimming cost V 6 bases and J 1 base, with 11 bases left between them. Germline values: CDR1 SGHRS, CDR2 YFSETQ. The CDR3 has 13 residues. Per the original methods: Amplifying reference gene primers gave estimates of nucleated cell counts. Libraries were prepared by immunoSEQ multiplex PCR; TCRdb keeps only in-frame clonotypes and omits some of them. V, J and clone size reflect that table, while D and trimming were determined from the DNA. The data hold roughly 300,000 clones, with 87% observed a single time. Sequences were obtained from PBMCs or T cells enriched from blood (not recorded which). The clonotype originates from a woman in her thirties who had recovered from COVID-19. The chain has TRBV5-1 and TRBJ2-7; maybe TRBD2 (5 bases). The CDR3 loop is CASTRSGSYEQYF. The CDR3 DNA reads as TGCGCCAGCACGCGCTCGGGGTCCTACGAGCAGTACTTC.